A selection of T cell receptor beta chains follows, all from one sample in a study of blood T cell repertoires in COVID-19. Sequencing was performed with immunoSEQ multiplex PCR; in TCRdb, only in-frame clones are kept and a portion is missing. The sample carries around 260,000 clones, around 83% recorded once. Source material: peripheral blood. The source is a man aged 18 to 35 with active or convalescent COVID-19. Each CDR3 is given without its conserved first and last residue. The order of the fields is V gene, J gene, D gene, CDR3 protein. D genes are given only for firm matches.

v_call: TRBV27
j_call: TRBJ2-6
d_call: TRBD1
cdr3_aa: ASSPRQGGLSGANVLT

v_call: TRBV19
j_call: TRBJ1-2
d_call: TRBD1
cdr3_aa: ASSIGWTGGGYT

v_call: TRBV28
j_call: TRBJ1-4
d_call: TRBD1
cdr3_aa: ASGDARGAKLF

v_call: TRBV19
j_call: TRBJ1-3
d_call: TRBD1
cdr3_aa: ASSAGRDRQNTIY

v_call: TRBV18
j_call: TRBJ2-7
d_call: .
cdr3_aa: ASSPSAGGINEQY

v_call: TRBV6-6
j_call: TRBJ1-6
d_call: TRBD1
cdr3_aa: ASSPALTTGRNSPLH

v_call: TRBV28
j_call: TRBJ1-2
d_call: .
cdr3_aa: ASSSAENYGYT

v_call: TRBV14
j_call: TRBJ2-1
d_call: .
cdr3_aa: ASSQAGVGYNEQF

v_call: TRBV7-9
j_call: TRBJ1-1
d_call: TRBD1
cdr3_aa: ASSLGETGLTEAF

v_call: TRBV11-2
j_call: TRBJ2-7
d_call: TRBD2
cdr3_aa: ASSPGLVYEQY

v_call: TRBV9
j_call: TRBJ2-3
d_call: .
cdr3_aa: ASSVAPSLASGTDTQY

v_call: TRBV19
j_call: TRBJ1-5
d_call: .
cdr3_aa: ASSIEGTVGYQPQH

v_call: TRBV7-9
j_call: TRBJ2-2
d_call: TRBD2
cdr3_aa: ASSVSGANTGELF

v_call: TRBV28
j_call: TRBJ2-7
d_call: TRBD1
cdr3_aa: ASSLQGAGVYEQY

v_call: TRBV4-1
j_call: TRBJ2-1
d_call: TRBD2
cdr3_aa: ASSPGASLAGGPGSLF

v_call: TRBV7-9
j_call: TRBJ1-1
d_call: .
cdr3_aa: ASTTSNEAF

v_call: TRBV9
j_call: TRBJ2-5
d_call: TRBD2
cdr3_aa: ASSVGSGRETQY

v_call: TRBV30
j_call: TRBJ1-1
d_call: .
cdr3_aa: AWSGTAAF

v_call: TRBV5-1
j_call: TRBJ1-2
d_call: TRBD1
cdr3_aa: ASSSEGQTGYGYT

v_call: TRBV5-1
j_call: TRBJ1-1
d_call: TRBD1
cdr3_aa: ASSFWDRVTEAF

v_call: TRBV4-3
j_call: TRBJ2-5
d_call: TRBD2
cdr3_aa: ASSQDWIGLAGGEETQY

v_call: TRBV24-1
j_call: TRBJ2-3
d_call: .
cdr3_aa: ATSPGGTQY

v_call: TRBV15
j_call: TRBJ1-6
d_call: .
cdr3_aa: ATSKSPRDIKGNSPLH

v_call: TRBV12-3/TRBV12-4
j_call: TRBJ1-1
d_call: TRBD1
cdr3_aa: ASSRGQGPEAF

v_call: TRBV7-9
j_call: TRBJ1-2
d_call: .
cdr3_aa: ASSPYAGAGYT

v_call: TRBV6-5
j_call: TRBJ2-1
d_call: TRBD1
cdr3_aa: ASYTSGSGGWEQF

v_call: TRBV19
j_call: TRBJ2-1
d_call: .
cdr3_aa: ASSRGSSYNEQF

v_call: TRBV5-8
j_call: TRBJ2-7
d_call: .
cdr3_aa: ASSRQAVLGYEQY

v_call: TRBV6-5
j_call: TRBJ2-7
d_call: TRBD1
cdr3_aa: ASIFSPQGAYEQY

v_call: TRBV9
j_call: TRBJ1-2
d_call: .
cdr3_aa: ASSPTSGVFYGYT

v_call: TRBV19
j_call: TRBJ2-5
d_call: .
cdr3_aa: ASSIPGFGHAQY

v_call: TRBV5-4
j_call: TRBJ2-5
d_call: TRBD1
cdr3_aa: ASNPNRGSLETQY

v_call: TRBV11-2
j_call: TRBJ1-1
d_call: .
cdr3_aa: ASSEPPTEAF

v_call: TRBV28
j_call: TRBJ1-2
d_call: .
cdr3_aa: ASTAGGLYGYT

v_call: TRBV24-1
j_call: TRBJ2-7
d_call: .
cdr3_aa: ATSDRTAYEQY

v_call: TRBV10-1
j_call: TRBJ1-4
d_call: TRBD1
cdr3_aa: ASSEKGQNEKLF

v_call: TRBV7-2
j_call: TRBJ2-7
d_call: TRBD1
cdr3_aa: ASSATGGYYEQY

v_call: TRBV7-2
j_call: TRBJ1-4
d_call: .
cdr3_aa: ASSPHREKLF

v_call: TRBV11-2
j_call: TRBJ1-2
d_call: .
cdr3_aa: ASSTPGLWYGYT

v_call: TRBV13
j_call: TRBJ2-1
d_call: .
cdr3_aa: ASSTPTGYNEQF

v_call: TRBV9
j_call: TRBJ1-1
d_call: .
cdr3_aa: ASSAGLSDENTEAF

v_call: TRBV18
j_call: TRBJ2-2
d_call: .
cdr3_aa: ASSPSRGNTGELF

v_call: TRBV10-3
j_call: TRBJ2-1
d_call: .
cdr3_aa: AISRDFNEQF

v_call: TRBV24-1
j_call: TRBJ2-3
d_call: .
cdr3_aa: ATGGNTDTQY

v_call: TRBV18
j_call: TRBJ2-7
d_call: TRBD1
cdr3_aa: ASSPVSAGQVSYEQY

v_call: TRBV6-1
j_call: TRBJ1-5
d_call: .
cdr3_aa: ASSEISEQPQH

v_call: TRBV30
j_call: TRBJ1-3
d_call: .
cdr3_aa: AWSASVSGTIY

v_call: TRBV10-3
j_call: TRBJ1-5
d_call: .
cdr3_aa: AISESGGNQPQH

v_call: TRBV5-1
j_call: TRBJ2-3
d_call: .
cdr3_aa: ASSLVQGIDTQY

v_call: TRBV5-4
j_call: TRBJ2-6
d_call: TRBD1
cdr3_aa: ASSIGQGASGANVLT

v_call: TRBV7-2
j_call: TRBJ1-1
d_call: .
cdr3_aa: ASSLVFGSNTEAF

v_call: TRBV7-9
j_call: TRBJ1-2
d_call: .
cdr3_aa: ASSPDFNYGYT